These 21 T cell receptor beta chains share one sample of origin, sequenced in a study of cytomegalovirus exposure and HLA in healthy donors. The table came from immunoSEQ multiplex PCR; TCRdb's copy has only in-frame clones and leaves some out. Among about 130,000 clones listed, approximately 91% were seen once. Sequenced sample: PBMCs. These receptors came from a woman younger than 30 in good health and CMV-seronegative.

The chain is built from TRBV13 and TRBJ2-2; perhaps TRBD2 as D (5 bases). Per germline, CDR1 PRHDT and CDR2 FYEKMQ (reference sequence). Trimming pared 5 bases from V and 0 bases from J, leaving 19 bases between. The CDR3 runs 18 residues. CDR3 loop: CASSPPEGLDANTGELFF. In DNA form, the CDR3 reads TGTGCCAGCAGCCCACCAGAGGGTTTAGACGCGAACACCGGGGAGCTGTTTTTT.

The rearrangement uses TRBV7-9 and TRBJ1-3, with a weak D call TRBD1 (6 bases). V was pared by 5 bases and J by 0 bases, with 11 bases between. Per the germline V gene, CDR1 is SEHNR and CDR2 is FQNEAQ (reference sequence). The CDR3 spans 15 residues. In nucleotides, the CDR3 is TGTGCCAGCAGCCCCGACAGGTACTCTGGAAACACCATATATTTT. As protein: CASSPDRYSGNTIYF.

V usage is TRBV19 and J usage is TRBJ1-1; no definite D call. The CDR3 contains 13 residues. The germline V and J ends were trimmed by 9 bases and 3 bases, with 14 bases remaining between them. Germline V gene sequence: CDR1 LNHDA, CDR2 SQIVND (reference sequence). The CDR3 nucleotides are TGTGCCAGCCGGCCGGAGGGATACACTGAAGCTTTCTTT. Translated: CASRPEGYTEAFF.

V gene TRBV18 combines with J gene TRBJ1-2; TRBD1 might be the D (5 bases). There are 15 residues in the CDR3. Per germline, CDR1 KGHSH and CDR2 LQKENI. V dropped 3 bases and J dropped 6 bases, with 17 bases sitting between them. This CDR3 reads CASSPPQGGTDGYTF. The CDR3 region has the DNA TGTGCCAGCTCACCTCCGCAGGGAGGAACGGATGGCTACACCTTC. The variable domain in full, completed from reference TRBV18 and TRBJ1-2, reads NAGVMQNPRHLVRRRGQEARLRCSPMKGHSHVYWYRQLPEEGLKFMVYLQKENIIDESGMPKERFSAEFPKEGPSILRIQQVVRGDSAAYFCASSPPQGGTDGYTFGSGTRLTVV.

There are a few counts of this clone. The CDR3 sequence: CASNLAGDTTDTQYF. DNA for the CDR3: TGTGCCAGCAATCTAGCGGGAGATACCACAGATACGCAGTATTTT. The V call is TRBV6-1, the J call TRBJ2-3, with 10 bases identical to TRBD2. The V and J ends lost 7 bases and 2 bases, in that order; junction bases with no gene match: 6. The CDR3 has 15 amino acids. From germline, CDR1 is MNHNS and CDR2 SASEGT.

The chain recombines TRBV11-2 with TRBJ2-2; D might be TRBD1 (5 bases). The CDR3 is 16 residues long. From germline, CDR1 is SGHAT and CDR2 FQNNGV. Trimming pared 3 bases from V and 2 bases from J, leaving 13 bases between. The DNA of the CDR3 is TGTGCCAGCAGCTTCCCGCAGGGTTATAACACCGGGGAGCTGTTTTTT. This encodes CASSFPQGYNTGELFF.

The rearrangement links TRBV19 to TRBJ2-1; 7 nucleotides line up with TRBD2. Germline values: CDR1 LNHDA, CDR2 SQIVND (reference sequence). V was clipped by 10 bases and J by 8 bases; unmatched bases: 11. The CDR3 loop spans 13 amino acids. In DNA form, the CDR3 reads TGTGCCACCGCGGGGGACCCCTTCGATGAGCAGTTCTTC. It translates to CATAGDPFDEQFF.

This clone showed up just a few times. This chain links TRBV7-9 with TRBJ2-1; 7 nucleotides align to TRBD2. After removal of 4 bases from V and 0 bases from J, the junction contained 0 bases not matched to a gene. This CDR3 has 14 amino acids. Looked up from germline, CDR1 is SEHNR and CDR2 is FQNEAQ (reference sequence). CDR3 DNA sequence: TGTGCCAGCAGCTCTAGCGGCTCCTACAATGAGCAGTTCTTC. This gives the protein CASSSSGSYNEQFF. The full variable domain, its missing parts supplied by reference TRBV7-9 and TRBJ2-1, is DTGVSQNPRHKITKRGQNVTFRCDPISEHNRLYWYRQTLGQGPEFLTYFQNEAQLEKSRLLSDRFSAERPKGSFSTLEIQRTEQGDSAMYLCASSSSGSYNEQFFGPGTRLTVL.

This clone was observed a single time. The chain is built from TRBV11-3 and TRBJ1-2; possible D gene TRBD1, 5 bases. V lost 5 bases and J lost 7, with 20 bases in between. The CDR3 has 15 amino acids. CDR1 is SGHNT, CDR2 YENEEA, per germline. The CDR3 sequence: CASSPLAGRNPGYTF. CDR3 nucleotide sequence: TGTGCCAGCAGCCCGTTAGCGGGACGGAATCCTGGCTACACCTTC. Using reference TRBV11-3 and TRBJ1-2 for the parts outside the CDR3, the full variable domain is EAGVVQSPRYKIIEKKQPVAFWCNPISGHNTLYWYLQNLGQGPELLIRYENEEAVDDSQLPKDRFSAERLKGVDSTLKIQPAELGDSAVYLCASSPLAGRNPGYTFGSGTRLTVV.

The V call is TRBV10-3, the J call TRBJ1-3; 7 bases fit TRBD1. Per the germline V gene, CDR1 is ENHRY and CDR2 is SYGVKD. Trimming took 6 bases from V and 5 from J; bases not matched to a gene: 7. The CDR3 consists of 14 residues. CDR3 in amino acids: CAISPTGERNTIYF. DNA for the CDR3: TGTGCCATCAGCCCCACAGGGGAAAGAAACACCATATATTTT.

The V gene is TRBV5-6, the J gene TRBJ2-7; 10 nucleotides align to TRBD1. J gave up 2 bases and V 0 bases, and 8 bases lay outside the gene matches. Looked up from germline, CDR1 is SGHDT and CDR2 is YYEEEE. This CDR3 has 17 residues. This CDR3 is CASSLGPGQGRTYEQYF. The CDR3 DNA reads TGTGCCAGCAGCTTGGGCCCGGGACAGGGGAGAACCTACGAGCAGTACTTC.

The chain joins TRBV2 to TRBJ1-5, with D possibly matching TRBD1 (6 bases). V was cut by 5 bases and J by 4 bases, with 18 bases left in between. The CDR3 totals 16 residues. Germline CDR1 and CDR2: SNHLY and FYNNEI. CDR3 bases: TGTGCCAGCAGTAGGGCAGGGGAAGTAAGGAATCAGCCCCAGCATTTT. Translated: CASSRAGEVRNQPQHF.

V and J are TRBV7-2 and TRBJ1-3, with TRBD1 matching 7 bases. The germline gives CDR1 SGHTA, CDR2 FQGNSA. CDR3 length: 14 amino acids. The V gene end was trimmed by 6 bases and the J gene end by 2 bases; junction bases not matched to a gene: 4. This CDR3 reads CASRAGTAGNTIYF. CDR3 nucleotide sequence: TGTGCCAGCAGAGCCGGGACAGCTGGAAACACCATATATTTT.

V gene TRBV18 combines with J gene TRBJ1-1, with 8 bases that match TRBD1. CDR3 size: 17 residues. Germline assignment: CDR1 KGHSH and CDR2 LQKENI. Trimming cost V 2 bases and J 3 bases; bases outside gene matches: 11. The CDR3 is CASSPGIVDREDTEAFF. The CDR3 nucleotides read TGTGCCAGCTCACCAGGGATAGTGGACAGGGAGGACACTGAAGCTTTCTTT.

The rearrangement links TRBV28 to TRBJ1-1, with a possible D match to TRBD1 (5 bases). The CDR3 covers 14 residues. Germline assignment: CDR1 MDHEN and CDR2 SYDVKM. Between the trimmed V and J ends, which lost 2 bases and 0 bases, there was a span of 7 bases. The CDR3 coding sequence is TGTGCCAGCAGTTTAGACAGCTTGAACACTGAAGCTTTCTTT. It translates to CASSLDSLNTEAFF.

The chain links TRBV19 to TRBJ2-1, with D perhaps TRBD1 (6 bases). Germline V gene lookup returns CDR1 LNHDA and CDR2 SQIVND (reference sequence). Trimming took off 9 bases at V and 0 bases at J, with 12 bases between the two ends. This CDR3 has 14 amino acids. CDR3 bases: TGTGCCAGCTCCGGGACAAGCTCCTACAATGAGCAGTTCTTC. Translated: CASSGTSSYNEQFF.

The rearrangement joins TRBV30 to TRBJ2-1; 12 bases map to TRBD2. V was pared by 4 bases and J by 8 bases, with 6 bases of the junction left unmatched. The CDR3 is made up of 14 amino acids. Germline V gene sequence: CDR1 GTSNPN, CDR2 SVGIG (reference sequence). CDR3 sequence (DNA): TGTGCCTGGAACCCTAGCGGGAGGGATGATGAGCAGTTCTTC. Its translation is CAWNPSGRDDEQFF.

The chain recombines TRBV4-1 with TRBJ2-4; D is perhaps TRBD2 (6 bases). V was shortened by 0 bases and J by 0 bases, with 12 bases between the two germline ends. Germline loops: CDR1 MGHRA, CDR2 YSYEKL. CDR3 length equals 17 residues. The CDR3 sequence: CASSQEGAGLAKNIQYF. The CDR3 DNA reads TGCGCCAGCAGCCAAGAGGGTGCGGGACTAGCCAAAAACATTCAGTACTTC.

V is TRBV9 and J is TRBJ2-1, with 9 bases lining up with TRBD1. The CDR3 spans 13 residues. In germline, CDR1 is SGDLS, CDR2 YYNGEE. J was trimmed by 5 bases and V by 4 bases; bases with no gene match: 1. Here the CDR3 DNA reads TGTGCCAGCAGCCGGGACAGGGACAATGAGCAGTTCTTC. This translates into CASSRDRDNEQFF.

CDR3 protein: CASSIDHAGQGAHYEQYF. Written as DNA, the CDR3 is TGTGCCAGTAGTATAGACCACGCCGGACAGGGGGCCCACTACGAGCAGTACTTC. The V and J genes are TRBV19 and TRBJ2-7, with 11 nucleotides matching TRBD1. The V gene end was trimmed by 0 bases and the J gene end by 3 bases; junction bases not matched to a gene: 10. This CDR3 spans 18 amino acids. CDR1 is LNHDA and CDR2 is SQIVND in the germline V gene (reference sequence).

This sequence joins TRBV28 and TRBJ2-3; 7 positions match TRBD1. Germline loops: CDR1 MDHEN, CDR2 SYDVKM. Trimming at V came to 6 bases and at J to 3 bases, leaving 12 bases not matched to a gene. The CDR3 is made up of 16 amino acids. CDR3 bases: TGTGCCAGCAGCGGTAACAACAGGGGATCTACAGATACGCAGTATTTT. It encodes CASSGNNRGSTDTQYF.